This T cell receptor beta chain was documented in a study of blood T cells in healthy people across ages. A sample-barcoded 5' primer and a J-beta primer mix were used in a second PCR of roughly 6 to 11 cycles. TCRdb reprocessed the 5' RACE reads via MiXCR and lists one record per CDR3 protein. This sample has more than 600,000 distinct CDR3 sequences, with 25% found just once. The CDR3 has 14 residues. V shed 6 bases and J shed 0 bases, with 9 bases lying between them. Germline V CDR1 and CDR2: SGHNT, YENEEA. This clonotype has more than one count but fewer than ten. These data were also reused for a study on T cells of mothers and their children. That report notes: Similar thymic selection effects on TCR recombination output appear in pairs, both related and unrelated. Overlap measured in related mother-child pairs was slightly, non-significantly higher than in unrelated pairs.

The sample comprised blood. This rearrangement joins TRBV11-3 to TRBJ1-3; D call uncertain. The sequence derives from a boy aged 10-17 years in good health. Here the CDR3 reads CASRPTYSGNTIYF. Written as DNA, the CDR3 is TGTGCCAGCAGACCAACATACTCTGGAAACACCATATATTTT.